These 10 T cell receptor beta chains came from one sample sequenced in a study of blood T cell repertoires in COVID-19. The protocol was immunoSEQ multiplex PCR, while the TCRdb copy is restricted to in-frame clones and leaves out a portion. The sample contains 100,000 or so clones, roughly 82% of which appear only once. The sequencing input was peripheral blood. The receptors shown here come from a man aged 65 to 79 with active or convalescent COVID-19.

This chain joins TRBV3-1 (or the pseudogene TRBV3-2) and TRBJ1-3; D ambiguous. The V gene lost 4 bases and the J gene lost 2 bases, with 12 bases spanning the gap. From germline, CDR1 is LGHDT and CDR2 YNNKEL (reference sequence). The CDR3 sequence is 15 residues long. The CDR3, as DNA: TGTGCCAGCAGCCTCCCAGGAAGGACTGGAAACACCATATATTTT. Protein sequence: CASSLPGRTGNTIYF.

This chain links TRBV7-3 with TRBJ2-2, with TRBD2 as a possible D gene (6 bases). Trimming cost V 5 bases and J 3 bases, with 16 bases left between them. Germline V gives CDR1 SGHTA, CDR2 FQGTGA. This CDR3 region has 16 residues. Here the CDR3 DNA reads TGTGCCAGCAGCGCCCGGGACTCCCGAGACACCGGGGAGCTGTTTTTT. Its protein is CASSARDSRDTGELFF.

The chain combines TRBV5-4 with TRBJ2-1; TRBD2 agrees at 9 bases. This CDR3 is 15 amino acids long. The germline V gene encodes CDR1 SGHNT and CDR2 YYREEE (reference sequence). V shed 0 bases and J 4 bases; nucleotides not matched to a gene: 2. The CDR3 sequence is CASSLGGGEYNEQFF. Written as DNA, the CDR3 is TGTGCCAGCAGCTTGGGCGGGGGGGAGTACAATGAGCAGTTCTTC. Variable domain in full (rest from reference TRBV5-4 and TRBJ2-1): ETGVTQSPTHLIKTRGQQVTLRCSSQSGHNTVSWYQQALGQGPQFIFQYYREEENGRGNFPPRFSGLQFPNYSSELNVNALELDDSALYLCASSLGGGEYNEQFFGPGTRLTVL.

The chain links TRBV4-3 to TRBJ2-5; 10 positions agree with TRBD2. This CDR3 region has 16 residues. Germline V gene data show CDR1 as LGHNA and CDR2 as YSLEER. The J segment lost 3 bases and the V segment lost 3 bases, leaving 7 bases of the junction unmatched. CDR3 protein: CASSQGQAGGKETQYF. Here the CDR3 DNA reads TGCGCCAGCAGCCAGGGTCAAGCGGGGGGGAAAGAGACCCAGTACTTC.

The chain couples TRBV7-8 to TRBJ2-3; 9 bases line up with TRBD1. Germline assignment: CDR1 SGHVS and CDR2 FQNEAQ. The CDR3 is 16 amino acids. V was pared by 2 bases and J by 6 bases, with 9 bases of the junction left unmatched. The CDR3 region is CASSLRVQGASDTQYF. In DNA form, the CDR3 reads TGTGCCAGCAGCTTAAGGGTACAGGGGGCGTCCGATACGCAGTATTTT.

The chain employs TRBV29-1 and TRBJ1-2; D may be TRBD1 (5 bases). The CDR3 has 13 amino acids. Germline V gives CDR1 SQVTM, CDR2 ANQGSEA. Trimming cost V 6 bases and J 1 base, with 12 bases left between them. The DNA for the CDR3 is TGCAGCGTCCAGACAGTTAATAACTATGGCTACACCTTC. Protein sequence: CSVQTVNNYGYTF.

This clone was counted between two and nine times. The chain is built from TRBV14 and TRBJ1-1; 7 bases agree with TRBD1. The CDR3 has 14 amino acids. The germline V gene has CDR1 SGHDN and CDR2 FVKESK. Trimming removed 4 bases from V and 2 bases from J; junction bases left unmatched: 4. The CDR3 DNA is TGTGCCAGCAGCCCGACAGGGAAAAACACTGAAGCTTTCTTT. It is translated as CASSPTGKNTEAFF.

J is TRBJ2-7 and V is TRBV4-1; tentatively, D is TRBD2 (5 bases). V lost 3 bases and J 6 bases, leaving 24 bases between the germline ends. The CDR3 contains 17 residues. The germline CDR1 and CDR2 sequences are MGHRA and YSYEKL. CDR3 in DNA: TGCGCCAGCAGCCACGAAGGAAGATCTGGGGTACGGGGCGAGCAGTACTTC. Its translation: CASSHEGRSGVRGEQYF.

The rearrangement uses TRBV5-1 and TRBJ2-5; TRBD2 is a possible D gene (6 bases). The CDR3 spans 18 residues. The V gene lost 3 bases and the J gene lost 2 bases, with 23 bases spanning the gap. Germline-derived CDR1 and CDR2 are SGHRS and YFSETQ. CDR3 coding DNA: TGCGCCAGCAGCTCGGGGGTCGTCGGGCATTTAGGGCAAGAGACCCAGTACTTC. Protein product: CASSSGVVGHLGQETQYF. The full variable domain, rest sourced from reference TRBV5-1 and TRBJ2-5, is KAGVTQTPRYLIKTRGQQVTLSCSPISGHRSVSWYQQTPGQGLQFLFEYFSETQRNKGNFPGRFSGRQFSNSRSEMNVSTLELGDSALYLCASSSGVVGHLGQETQYFGPGTRLLVL.

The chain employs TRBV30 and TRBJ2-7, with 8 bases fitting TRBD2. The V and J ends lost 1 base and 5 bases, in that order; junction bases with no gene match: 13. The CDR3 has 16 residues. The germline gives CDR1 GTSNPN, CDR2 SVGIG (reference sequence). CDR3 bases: TGTGCCTGGAGTGGGACCGGGACTAGGGGTAAACACGAGCAGTACTTC. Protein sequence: CAWSGTGTRGKHEQYF.